The clone carrying this T cell receptor beta chain was seen a few times. Its antigen remains unidentified. This sample was included in a study of early T cells in non-severe SARS-CoV-2 infection. Overall study results and limits: VDJdb matching, biased toward anti-spike CD8 responses, missed private and CD4 specificities.

The TCR library protocol was used to attach unique molecular identifiers. These identifiers were attached to individual cDNA molecules. TCRdb reanalysed the 5' RACE reads using MiXCR and keeps one entry per CDR3 protein. Seen here are about 54,000 distinct CDR3 sequences, about 7.1% observed once, and the top ten hold 5.8%. The sequence was collected from an adult who was a healthcare worker with PCR-confirmed SARS-CoV-2 infection or an uninfected control (not recorded which). The source was whole blood, collected at baseline.

In nucleotides, the CDR3 is TGTGCCAGCAAGACGGACAGGGGAACAGATACGCAGTATTTT. Residues: CASKTDRGTDTQYF. The chain joins TRBV6-5 to TRBJ2-3; 9 nucleotides line up with TRBD1. Trimming removed 7 bases from V and 3 bases from J; junction bases left unmatched: 5. Germline CDR1 is MNHEY and CDR2 is SVGAGI. This CDR3 has 14 residues.